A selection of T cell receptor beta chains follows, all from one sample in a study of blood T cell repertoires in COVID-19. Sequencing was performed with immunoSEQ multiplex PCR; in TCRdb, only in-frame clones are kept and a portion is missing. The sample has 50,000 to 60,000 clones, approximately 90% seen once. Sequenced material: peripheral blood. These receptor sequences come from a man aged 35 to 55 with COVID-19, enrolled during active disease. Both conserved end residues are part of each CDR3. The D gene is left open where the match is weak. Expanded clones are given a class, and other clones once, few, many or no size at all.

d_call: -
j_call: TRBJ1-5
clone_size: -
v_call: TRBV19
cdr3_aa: CASSIREGGNQPQHF
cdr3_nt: TGTGCCAGTAGTATTCGGGAGGGGGGGAATCAGCCCCAGCATTTT

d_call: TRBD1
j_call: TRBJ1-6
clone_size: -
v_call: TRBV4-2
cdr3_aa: CASSQERETGRSPLHF
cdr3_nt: TGTGCCAGCAGCCAAGAGAGGGAGACAGGGCGCTCACCCCTCCACTTT

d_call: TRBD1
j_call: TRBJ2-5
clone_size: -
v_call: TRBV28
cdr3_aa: CASSSHRGQETQYF
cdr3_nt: TGTGCCAGCAGTTCCCACAGGGGGCAAGAGACCCAGTACTTC

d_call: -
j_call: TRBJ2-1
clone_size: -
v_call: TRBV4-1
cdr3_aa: CASSQESGSSYNEQFF
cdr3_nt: TGCGCCAGCAGCCAAGAATCAGGGTCCTCCTACAATGAGCAGTTCTTC

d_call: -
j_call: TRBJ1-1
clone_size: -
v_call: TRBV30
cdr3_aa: CAWRLGGNTEAFF
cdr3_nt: TGTGCCTGGAGGCTGGGGGGGAACACTGAAGCTTTCTTT

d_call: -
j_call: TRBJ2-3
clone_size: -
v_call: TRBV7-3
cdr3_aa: CASSLTSGASTDTQYF
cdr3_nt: TGTGCCAGCAGCTTAACGTCAGGGGCTAGCACAGATACGCAGTATTTT

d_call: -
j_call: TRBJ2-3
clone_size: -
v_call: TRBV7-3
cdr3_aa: CASSLGLAITDTQYF
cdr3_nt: TGTGCCAGCAGCTTAGGGCTAGCGATAACAGATACGCAGTATTTT

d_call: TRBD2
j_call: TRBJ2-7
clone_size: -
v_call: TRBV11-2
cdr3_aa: CASSLIGTSGYEQYF
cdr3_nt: TGTGCCAGCAGCCTAATCGGGACTAGCGGCTACGAGCAGTACTTC

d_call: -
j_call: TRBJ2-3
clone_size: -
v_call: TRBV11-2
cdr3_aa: CASRPTSDTQYF
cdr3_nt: TGTGCCAGCAGGCCGACTTCGGATACGCAGTATTTT

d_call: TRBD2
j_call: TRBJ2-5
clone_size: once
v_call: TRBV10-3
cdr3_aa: CAIRIGLAEETQYF
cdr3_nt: TGTGCCATCAGGATTGGACTAGCAGAAGAGACCCAGTACTTC

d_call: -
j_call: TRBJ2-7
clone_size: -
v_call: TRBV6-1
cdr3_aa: CASSGPLTGPGHYEQYF
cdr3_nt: TGTGCCAGCAGTGGTCCCCTCACAGGGCCAGGTCACTACGAGCAGTACTTC

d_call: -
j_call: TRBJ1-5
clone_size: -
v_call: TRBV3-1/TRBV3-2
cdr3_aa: CASSRSGNSNQPQHF
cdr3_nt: TGTGCCAGCAGCCGATCGGGGAATAGCAATCAGCCCCAGCATTTT

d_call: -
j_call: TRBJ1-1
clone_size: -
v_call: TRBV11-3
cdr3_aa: CASRQKWDKDTEAFF
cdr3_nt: TGTGCCAGCAGACAGAAATGGGACAAGGACACTGAAGCTTTCTTT

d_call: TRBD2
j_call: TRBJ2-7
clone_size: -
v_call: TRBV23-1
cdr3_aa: CASSLTSGTSPTGTYEQYF
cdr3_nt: TGCGCCAGCAGTCTCACCTCCGGGACTAGCCCAACGGGGACCTACGAGCAGTACTTC

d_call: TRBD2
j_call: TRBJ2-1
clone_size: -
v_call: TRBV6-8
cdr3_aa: CASSYSTLAGGPSNEQFF
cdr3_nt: TGTGCCAGCAGTTACTCGACGCTCGCGGGGGGGCCCAGCAATGAGCAGTTCTTC

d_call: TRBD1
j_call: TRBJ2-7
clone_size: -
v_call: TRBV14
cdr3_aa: CASSQVGQGYEQYF
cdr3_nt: TGTGCCAGCAGCCAGGTGGGACAGGGCTACGAGCAGTACTTC

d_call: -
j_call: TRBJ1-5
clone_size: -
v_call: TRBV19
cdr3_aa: CASSGGYQPQHF
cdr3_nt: TGTGCCAGCTCGGGGGGATATCAGCCCCAGCATTTT

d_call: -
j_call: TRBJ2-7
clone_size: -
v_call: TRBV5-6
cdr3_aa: CASSLLPYEQYF
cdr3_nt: TGTGCCAGCAGCTTGCTTCCCTACGAGCAGTACTTC

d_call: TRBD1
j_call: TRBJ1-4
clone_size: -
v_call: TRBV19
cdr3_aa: CASSISRDSGPEKLFF
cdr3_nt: TGTGCCAGTAGTATTTCCCGGGACAGTGGACCAGAAAAACTGTTTTTT

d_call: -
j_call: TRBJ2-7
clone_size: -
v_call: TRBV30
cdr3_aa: CAWSGGNPPYEQYF
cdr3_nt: TGTGCCTGGAGTGGAGGAAATCCGCCATACGAGCAGTACTTC

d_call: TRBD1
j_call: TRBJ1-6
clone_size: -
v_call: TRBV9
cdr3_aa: CASSDDRVNSPLHF
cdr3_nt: TGTGCCAGCAGCGACGACAGGGTCAATTCACCCCTCCACTTT

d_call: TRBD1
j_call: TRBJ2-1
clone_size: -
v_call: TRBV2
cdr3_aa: CASSPGQGFYNEQFF
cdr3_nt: TGTGCCAGCAGTCCGGGACAGGGGTTCTACAATGAGCAGTTCTTC

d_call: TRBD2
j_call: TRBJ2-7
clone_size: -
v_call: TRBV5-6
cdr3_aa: CASSLAPAGTYEQYF
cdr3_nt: TGTGCCAGCAGCCTGGCCCCAGCGGGGACCTACGAGCAGTACTTC

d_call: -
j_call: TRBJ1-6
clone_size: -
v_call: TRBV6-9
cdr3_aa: CASSYATGNSPLHF
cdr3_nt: TGTGCCAGCAGTTACGCGACAGGAAATTCACCCCTCCACTTT

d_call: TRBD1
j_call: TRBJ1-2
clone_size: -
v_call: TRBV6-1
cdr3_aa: CASSEEAGGYGYTF
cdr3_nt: TGTGCCAGCAGTGAAGAAGCAGGGGGCTATGGCTACACCTTC

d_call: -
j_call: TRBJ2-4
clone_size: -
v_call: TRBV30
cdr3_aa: CAWSEGDKMYIQYF
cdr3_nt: TGTGCCTGGAGTGAGGGGGATAAAATGTACATTCAGTACTTC

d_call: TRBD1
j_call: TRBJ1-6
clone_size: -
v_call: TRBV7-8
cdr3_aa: CASSSDRVSSPLHF
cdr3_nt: TGTGCCAGCAGCTCCGACAGGGTCTCCTCACCCCTCCACTTT

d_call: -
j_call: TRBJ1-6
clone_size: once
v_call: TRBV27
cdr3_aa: CASSSLPVYNSPLHF
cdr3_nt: TGTGCCAGCAGTTCCCTCCCAGTATATAATTCACCCCTCCACTTT

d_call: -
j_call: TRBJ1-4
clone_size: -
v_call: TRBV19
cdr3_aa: CASGPTSTNEKLFF
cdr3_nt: TGTGCCAGTGGCCCCACCTCAACTAATGAAAAACTGTTTTTT

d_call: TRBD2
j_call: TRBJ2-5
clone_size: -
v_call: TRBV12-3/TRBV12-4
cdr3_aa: CASSLAGGETQYF
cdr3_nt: TGTGCCAGCAGTTTAGCGGGGGGGGAGACCCAGTACTTC

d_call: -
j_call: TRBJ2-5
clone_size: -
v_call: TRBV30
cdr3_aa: CAWVTEETQYF
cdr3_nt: TGTGCCTGGGTGACAGAAGAGACCCAGTACTTC

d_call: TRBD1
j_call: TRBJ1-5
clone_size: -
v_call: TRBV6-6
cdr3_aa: CASSWDRGGQPQHF
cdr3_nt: TGTGCCAGCAGTTGGGACAGGGGAGGACAGCCCCAGCATTTT

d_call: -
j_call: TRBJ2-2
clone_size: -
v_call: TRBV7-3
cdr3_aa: CASSLNPSGGSPNGELFF
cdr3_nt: TGTGCCAGCAGCTTAAACCCCTCCGGCGGAAGCCCCAATGGGGAGCTGTTTTTT

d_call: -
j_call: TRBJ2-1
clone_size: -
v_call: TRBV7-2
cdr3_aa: CASSLGGAATREQFF
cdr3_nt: TGTGCCAGCAGCTTAGGCGGGGCGGCTACTAGGGAGCAGTTCTTC

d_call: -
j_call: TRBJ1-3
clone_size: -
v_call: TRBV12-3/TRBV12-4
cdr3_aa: CASSFWGDTIYF
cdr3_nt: TGTGCCAGCAGTTTTTGGGGGGACACCATATATTTT

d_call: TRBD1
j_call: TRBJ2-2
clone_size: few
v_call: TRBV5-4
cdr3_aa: CASSFRDRASGELFF
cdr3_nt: TGTGCCAGCAGCTTTAGAGACAGGGCGTCTGGGGAGCTGTTTTTT

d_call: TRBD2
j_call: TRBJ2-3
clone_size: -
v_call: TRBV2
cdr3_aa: CASTGLAGGADTQYF
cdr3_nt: TGTGCCAGCACCGGACTAGCGGGCGGTGCCGATACGCAGTATTTT

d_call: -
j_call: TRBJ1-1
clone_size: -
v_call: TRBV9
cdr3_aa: CASSVGAGGPTMNTEAFF
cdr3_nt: TGTGCCAGCAGCGTAGGGGCGGGGGGCCCTACTATGAACACTGAAGCTTTCTTT

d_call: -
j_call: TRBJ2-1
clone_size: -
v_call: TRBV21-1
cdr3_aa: CARKKPPTSGSGSYNEQFF
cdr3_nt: TGTGCCAGAAAAAAACCTCCGACTAGCGGGAGTGGGTCCTACAATGAGCAGTTCTTC

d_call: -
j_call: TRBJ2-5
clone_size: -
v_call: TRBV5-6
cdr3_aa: CASSLEPGETQYF
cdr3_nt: TGTGCCAGCAGCTTGGAGCCGGGAGAGACCCAGTACTTC

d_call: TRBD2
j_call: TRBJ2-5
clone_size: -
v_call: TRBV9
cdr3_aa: CANSQGGAETQYF
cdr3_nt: TGTGCCAACAGTCAGGGAGGGGCGGAGACCCAGTACTTC

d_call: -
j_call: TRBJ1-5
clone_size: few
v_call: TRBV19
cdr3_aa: CASSSRDAGQPQHF
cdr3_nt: TGTGCCAGTAGTTCGAGGGACGCGGGACAGCCCCAGCATTTT

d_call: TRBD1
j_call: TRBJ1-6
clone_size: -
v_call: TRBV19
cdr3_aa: CASSAGQEINSPLHF
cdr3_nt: TGTGCCAGTAGTGCGGGACAGGAGATTAATTCACCCCTCCACTTT

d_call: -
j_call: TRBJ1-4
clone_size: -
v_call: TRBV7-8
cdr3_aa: CASSPRDPRAGEKLFF
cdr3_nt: TGTGCCAGCAGCCCACGAGACCCACGGGCGGGCGAAAAACTGTTTTTT

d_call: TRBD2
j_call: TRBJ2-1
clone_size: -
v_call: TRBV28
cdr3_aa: CASSLRTSGSDDEQFF
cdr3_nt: TGTGCCAGCAGTTTGCGGACTAGCGGGAGTGACGATGAGCAGTTCTTC

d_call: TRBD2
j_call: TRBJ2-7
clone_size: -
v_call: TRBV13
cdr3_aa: CASRWLAVSYEQYF
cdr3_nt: TGTGCCAGCCGATGGCTAGCGGTTTCCTACGAGCAGTACTTC

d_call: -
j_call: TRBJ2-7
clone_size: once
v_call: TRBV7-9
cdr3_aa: CASSTLSSNEQYF
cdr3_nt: TGTGCCAGCAGCACCCTTTCTTCTAACGAGCAGTACTTC